One sample yielded the 31 T cell receptor beta chains listed below, sequenced in a study of blood T cell repertoires in COVID-19. The method was immunoSEQ multiplex PCR; TCRdb's version includes in-frame clones alone and lacks a portion of them. The sample yields around 180,000 clones, 70% to 90% seen once. Input material: peripheral blood. These receptors were taken from a woman aged 80 or older with acute or convalescent COVID-19.

This rearrangement joins TRBV2 to TRBJ2-3; D ambiguous. This CDR3 is 14 amino acids long. Trimming cost V 0 bases and J 3 bases, with 7 bases left between them. Germline V gene sequence: CDR1 SNHLY, CDR2 FYNNEI. CDR3 in amino acids: CASSEARRTDTQYF. The DNA of the CDR3 is TGTGCCAGCAGTGAAGCGCGGCGGACAGATACGCAGTATTTT.

This clone was observed a handful of times. The chain has TRBV19 and TRBJ2-7, with D possibly TRBD1 on 6 matching bases. Germline-derived CDR1 and CDR2 are LNHDA and SQIVND (reference sequence). V lost 2 bases and J 0 bases, leaving 8 bases between the germline ends. CDR3 length equals 14 residues. The CDR3 loop reads CASSIRDNSYEQYF. DNA for the CDR3: TGTGCCAGTAGTATACGGGACAACTCCTACGAGCAGTACTTC.

In DNA, the CDR3 is TGTGCCAGCAGCTTAGAGGGACTAGCGGGGGGGATCGCAGATACGCAGTATTTT. Translating gives CASSLEGLAGGIADTQYF. The rearrangement joins TRBV7-6 to TRBJ2-3; TRBD2 aligns across 16 bases. This CDR3 has 18 amino acids. V lost 1 base to trimming and J lost 4 bases; unmatched junction nucleotides: 5. Per the germline V gene, CDR1 is SGHVS and CDR2 is FNYEAQ. Together with reference TRBV7-6 and TRBJ2-3, the CDR3 gives the full variable domain: GAGVSQSPRYKVTKRGQDVALRCDPISGHVSLYWYRQALGQGPEFLTYFNYEAQQDKSGLPNDRFSAERPEGSISTLTIQRTEQRDSAMYRCASSLEGLAGGIADTQYFGPGTRLTVL.

The rearrangement joins TRBV7-2 to TRBJ2-5; 9 nucleotides align to TRBD1. The V gene's germline CDR1 is SGHTA and CDR2 FQGNSA. J gave up 5 bases and V 5 bases, and 9 bases lay outside the gene matches. This CDR3 spans 15 amino acids. This CDR3 is CASSPFRTGAETQYF. CDR3 in DNA: TGTGCCAGCAGCCCCTTCCGGACAGGGGCGGAGACCCAGTACTTC.

V is TRBV6-5 and J is TRBJ2-1; 11 bases match TRBD2. V dropped 1 base and J dropped 5; count of bases not matched to a gene: 1. In germline, CDR1 is MNHEY, CDR2 SVGAGI. The CDR3 loop spans 15 amino acids. This CDR3 reads CASSYLTSGNNEQFF. The CDR3 DNA is TGTGCCAGCAGTTACTTGACTAGCGGGAACAATGAGCAGTTCTTC.

The V gene is TRBV12-3 or TRBV12-4, the J gene TRBJ1-5; no definite D call. Deletions cut 5 bases from V and 7 bases from J, with 9 bases between. The CDR3 is 12 residues long. The CDR3 reads CASSDGGQPQHF. The CDR3 DNA is TGTGCCAGCAGTGATGGAGGACAGCCCCAGCATTTT.

The chain joins TRBV15 to TRBJ2-3; possible D gene TRBD2, 6 bases. Trimming took off 1 base at V and 0 bases at J, with 11 bases between the two ends. From germline, CDR1 is LNHNV and CDR2 YYDKDF (reference sequence). The CDR3 runs 16 residues. The CDR3 is CATSRAPGVSTDTQYF. CDR3 DNA: TGTGCCACCAGCAGAGCCCCGGGGGTGAGCACAGATACGCAGTATTTT.

This clone was observed once. The chain couples TRBV5-8 to TRBJ1-1; 7 bases align to TRBD1. CDR1 SGHTS and CDR2 YDEGEE come from the germline V gene. With 7 bases clipped from V and 1 base from J, the junction kept 7 bases outside the gene matches. The CDR3 covers 14 residues. The CDR3 spells CASAHRDRNTEAFF. The DNA of the CDR3 is TGTGCCAGCGCCCACCGGGACAGGAACACTGAAGCTTTCTTT. The whole variable domain, filled in from reference TRBV5-8 and TRBJ1-1, reads EAGVTQSPTHLIKTRGQQATLRCSPISGHTSVYWYQQALGLGLQFLLWYDEGEERNRGNFPPRFSGRQFPNYSSELNVNALELEDSALYLCASAHRDRNTEAFFGQGTRLTVV.

This rearrangement joins TRBV19 to TRBJ2-5; 7 bases agree with TRBD2. Germline loops: CDR1 LNHDA, CDR2 SQIVND (reference sequence). Unmatched junction bases numbered 3, after V lost 3 bases and J lost 5 bases. The CDR3 spans 13 residues. CDR3 loop: CASSMAGVETQYF. In nucleotides, the CDR3 is TGTGCCAGTAGTATGGCGGGGGTGGAGACCCAGTACTTC.

The DNA of the CDR3 is TGTGCCAGCAGCTTAGGACTAGCGAACACCGGGGAGCTGTTTTTT. This codes for CASSLGLANTGELFF. The chain has TRBV5-4 and TRBJ2-2; TRBD2 matches 7 bases. Germline CDR1 SGHNT, CDR2 YYREEE (reference sequence). CDR3 length equals 15 residues. Trimming took 2 bases from V and 0 from J; bases not matched to a gene: 1.

This chain connects TRBV19 to TRBJ1-5; 8 nucleotides line up with TRBD1. The germline CDR1 and CDR2 sequences are LNHDA and SQIVND (reference sequence). The CDR3 has 16 residues. The V segment lost 4 bases and the J segment 6 bases; nucleotides outside the gene matches: 11. CDR3: CASSTLLTGGFQPQHF. The CDR3 DNA reads as TGTGCCAGTAGTACCCTGTTAACAGGGGGATTTCAGCCCCAGCATTTT.

The genes are TRBV6-4 and TRBJ2-1; perhaps TRBD2 as D (5 bases). Germline V gene lookup returns CDR1 MRHNA and CDR2 SNTAGT. The CDR3 has 17 residues. The V and J ends lost 0 bases and 3 bases respectively, with 15 bases between them. The CDR3 sequence: CASSDSSAGGGYNEQFF. CDR3 bases: TGTGCCAGCAGTGACTCGAGTGCAGGAGGTGGCTACAATGAGCAGTTCTTC.

The chain is built from TRBV19 and TRBJ2-5; 9 bases match TRBD1. The V gene's germline CDR1 is LNHDA and CDR2 SQIVND (reference sequence). V gave up 8 bases and J gave up 4 bases; unmatched junction bases: 8. The CDR3 is made up of 14 amino acids. DNA for the CDR3: TGTGCCAGTTTTGGACAGGGGACTGGAGAGACCCAGTACTTC. Amino acids: CASFGQGTGETQYF.

This chain links TRBV29-1 with TRBJ2-4; the D gene is possibly TRBD2 (6 bases). CDR3 size: 13 residues. CDR1 is SQVTM, CDR2 ANQGSEA, per germline. The V gene lost 7 bases and the J gene lost 2 bases, with 12 bases spanning the gap. The DNA of the CDR3 is TGCAGCGCTGGAGGAGGGACCAAAAACATTCAGTACTTC. Protein sequence: CSAGGGTKNIQYF.

This chain connects TRBV5-1 to TRBJ2-1; TRBD1 is a possible D gene (6 bases). CDR1 and CDR2 from the germline V gene are SGHRS and YFSETQ. V lost 0 bases and J 3 bases, leaving 7 bases between the germline ends. The CDR3 runs to 14 residues. The CDR3 reads CASSLDRVYNEQFF. As DNA, the CDR3 is TGCGCCAGCAGCTTGGACAGGGTCTACAATGAGCAGTTCTTC.

The genes are TRBV6-6 and TRBJ1-4; D not certain. V lost 3 bases to trimming and J lost 8 bases, with 7 bases between them. CDR1 MNHNY and CDR2 SVGAGI come from the germline V gene (reference sequence). The CDR3 has 12 amino acids. The DNA of the CDR3 is TGTGCCAGCAGTTATGAGTCAGAAAAACTGTTTTTT. Protein product: CASSYESEKLFF.

The CDR3 region has the DNA TGTGCCAGTAGTTTCGGACTAGCGGGGGCCTACAATGAGCAGTTCTTC. It encodes CASSFGLAGAYNEQFF. This chain joins TRBV19 and TRBJ2-1; 13 nucleotides align to TRBD2. The CDR3 consists of 16 residues. The germline CDR1 and CDR2 sequences are LNHDA and SQIVND (reference sequence). J gave up 2 bases and V 5 bases, and 3 bases lay outside the gene matches.

The chain uses TRBV5-4 and TRBJ2-1; 7 nucleotides line up with TRBD2. J lost 9 bases, V lost 7 bases, and 13 bases had no gene match. This CDR3 is built from 14 residues. Germline V lookup: CDR1 SGHNT, CDR2 YYREEE (reference sequence). The CDR3 nucleotides read TGTGCCAGCTCCGAAGGGCTAGCGGCCAGTGAGCAGTTCTTC. It codes for CASSEGLAASEQFF.

In its sample, this clone was seen once. J is TRBJ2-1 and V is TRBV6-1, with D tentatively TRBD1 (6 bases). Germline assignment: CDR1 MNHNS and CDR2 SASEGT. The CDR3 loop spans 14 amino acids. Trimming took 1 base from V and 7 from J, leaving 11 bases between them. The CDR3 is CASSEERGSNEQFF. Written as DNA, the CDR3 is TGTGCCAGCAGTGAAGAAAGGGGGTCGAATGAGCAGTTCTTC.

This chain uses TRBV6-5 with TRBJ2-7; 7 bases fit TRBD1. The CDR3 extends over 16 amino acids. The germline gives CDR1 MNHEY, CDR2 SVGAGI. With V trimmed by 0 bases and J by 1 base, 6 bases remained unmatched. CDR3 sequence reads: CASSYSHRGTSYEQYF. The DNA of the CDR3 is TGTGCCAGCAGTTACTCGCACAGGGGTACATCCTACGAGCAGTACTTC.

This chain joins TRBV6-6 and TRBJ1-1; TRBD1 agrees at 9 bases. V gave up 6 bases and J gave up 6 bases; unmatched junction bases: 14. This CDR3 region has 16 residues. Per germline, CDR1 MNHNY and CDR2 SVGAGI (reference sequence). CDR3: CASSTDDRGFSSEAFF. Here the CDR3 DNA reads TGTGCCAGCAGCACGGACGACAGGGGGTTCTCCTCTGAAGCTTTCTTT.

This chain joins TRBV18 and TRBJ1-2; D is perhaps TRBD1 (5 bases). Trimming cost V 2 bases and J 4 bases, with 11 bases left between them. CDR1 and CDR2 from the germline V gene are KGHSH and LQKENI. This CDR3 spans 14 amino acids. For the CDR3, the DNA is TGTGCCAGCTCACCAGAACAGGAAACCTATGGCTACACCTTC. It translates to CASSPEQETYGYTF.

J is TRBJ2-7 and V is TRBV6-5, with 8 positions matching TRBD1. Germline V gene lookup returns CDR1 MNHEY and CDR2 SVGAGI. The CDR3 sequence is 14 residues long. The J segment lost 2 bases and the V segment lost 5 bases, leaving 5 bases of the junction unmatched. CDR3 sequence (DNA): TGTGCCAGCAGTACCAGGGGGCGCACCTACGAGCAGTACTTC. As protein: CASSTRGRTYEQYF.

This clone was recorded once. This chain joins TRBV12-3 or TRBV12-4 and TRBJ2-2; the D is unclear. CDR3 length: 12 amino acids. Between the trimmed V and J ends, which lost 6 bases and 4 bases, there was a span of 6 bases. Here the CDR3 reads CASSYSTGELFF. As DNA, the CDR3 is TGTGCCAGCAGCTACAGCACCGGGGAGCTGTTTTTT.

The rearrangement links TRBV5-4 to TRBJ2-3; the D gene is possibly TRBD2 (5 bases). CDR1 and CDR2 from the germline V gene are SGHNT and YYREEE (reference sequence). CDR3 length equals 14 residues. V was clipped by 3 bases and J by 2 bases, with 10 bases between them. As DNA, the CDR3 is TGTGCCAGCAGCTCCGAAGCGGTCACAGATACGCAGTATTTT. This translates into CASSSEAVTDTQYF.

This rearrangement joins TRBV2 to TRBJ1-2, with 11 bases matching TRBD1. CDR1 and CDR2 (germline): SNHLY, FYNNEI. The CDR3 is 13 amino acids. Trimming at V came to 7 bases and at J to 8 bases, leaving 6 bases not matched to a gene. This chain's CDR3 is CASTSDRGQGYTF. The CDR3 DNA reads TGTGCCAGCACCTCGGACAGGGGGCAAGGCTACACCTTC.

The count of this clone is one. The chain couples TRBV7-9 to TRBJ2-3, with D maybe TRBD2 (6 bases). CDR3 length: 16 residues. V lost 5 bases, J lost 0 bases, and 15 bases lay in between. Germline lookup yields CDR1 SEHNR and CDR2 FQNEAQ (reference sequence). Written as DNA, the CDR3 is TGTGCCAGCAGCACAACGGCCGGGAGAAGCACAGATACGCAGTATTTT. It translates to CASSTTAGRSTDTQYF.

The V gene is TRBV3-1 (or the pseudogene TRBV3-2), the J gene TRBJ2-5, with a tentative D call TRBD2 (6 bases). In germline, CDR1 is LGHDT, CDR2 YNNKEL (reference sequence). This CDR3 comprises 14 residues. Between the trimmed V and J ends, which lost 2 bases and 1 base, there was a span of 8 bases. The CDR3 here is CASSQRDSQETQYF. DNA of the CDR3: TGTGCCAGCAGCCAACGGGACTCCCAAGAGACCCAGTACTTC.

J is TRBJ1-1 and V is TRBV29-1, with 11 positions matching TRBD1. With V trimmed by 4 bases and J by 2 bases, 9 bases remained unmatched. Germline V gives CDR1 SQVTM, CDR2 ANQGSEA. CDR3 length equals 16 residues. The CDR3 reads CSVGTGGEWDNTEAFF. The CDR3 DNA reads as TGCAGCGTTGGGACAGGGGGCGAGTGGGATAACACTGAAGCTTTCTTT.

The chain uses TRBV6-5 and TRBJ1-5; 10 positions match TRBD1. Germline V CDR1 and CDR2: MNHEY, SVGAGI. Germline trimming cut 4 bases from V and 7 bases from J; bases unmatched to any gene: 7. CDR3 length: 15 residues. CDR3 amino acids: CASSSLTGGGQPQHF. Written as DNA, the CDR3 is TGTGCCAGCAGTTCGTTGACAGGGGGCGGCCAGCCCCAGCATTTT.

The chain couples TRBV4-2 to TRBJ1-4; 9 positions match TRBD1. This CDR3 contains 16 residues. V trimming: 4 bases; J trimming: 6 bases; junction bases outside the gene matches: 9. CDR1 is LGHNA and CDR2 is YNFKEQ in the germline V gene. CDR3 nucleotide sequence: TGTGCCAGCAGCCGGGGGGGGACAGGGCAGTATGAAAAACTGTTTTTT. Translated: CASSRGGTGQYEKLFF.